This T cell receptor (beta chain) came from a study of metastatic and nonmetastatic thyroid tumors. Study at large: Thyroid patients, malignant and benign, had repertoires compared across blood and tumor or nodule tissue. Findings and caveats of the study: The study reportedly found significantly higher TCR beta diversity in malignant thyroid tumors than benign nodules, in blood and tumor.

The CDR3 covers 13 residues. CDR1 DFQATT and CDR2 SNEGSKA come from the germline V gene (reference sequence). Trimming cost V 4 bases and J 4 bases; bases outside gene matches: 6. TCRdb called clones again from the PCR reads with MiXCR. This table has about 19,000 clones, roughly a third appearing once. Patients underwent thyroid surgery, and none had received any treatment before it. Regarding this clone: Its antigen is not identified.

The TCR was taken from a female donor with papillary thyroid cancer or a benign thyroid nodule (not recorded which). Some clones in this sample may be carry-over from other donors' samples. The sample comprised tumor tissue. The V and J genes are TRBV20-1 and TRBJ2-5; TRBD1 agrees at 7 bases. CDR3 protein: CSANNRGTETQYF. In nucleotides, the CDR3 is TGCAGTGCTAACAACAGGGGAACAGAGACCCAGTACTTC.